This T cell receptor beta chain stems from a study of T cell repertoires in cytomegalovirus infection. A single record per CDR3 protein comes from TCRdb applying MiXCR to the reads. The sample carries roughly 300,000 distinct CDR3 sequences, 9.5% recorded once. Trimming at V came to 4 bases and at J to 6 bases, leaving 4 bases not matched to a gene. The CDR3 runs 13 residues. Germline CDR1 MNHNS, CDR2 SASEGT. The chain couples TRBV6-1 to TRBJ2-3; 7 nucleotides align to TRBD2. This receptor was identified in a human donor in good health (CMV status not recorded). Some clones in this sample may be carry-over from other donors' samples. Sequencing was performed on PBMCs. The CDR3 sequence is CASSGTRTDTQYF. CDR3 nucleotides: TGTGCCAGCAGTGGGACTAGGACCGATACGCAGTATTTT.